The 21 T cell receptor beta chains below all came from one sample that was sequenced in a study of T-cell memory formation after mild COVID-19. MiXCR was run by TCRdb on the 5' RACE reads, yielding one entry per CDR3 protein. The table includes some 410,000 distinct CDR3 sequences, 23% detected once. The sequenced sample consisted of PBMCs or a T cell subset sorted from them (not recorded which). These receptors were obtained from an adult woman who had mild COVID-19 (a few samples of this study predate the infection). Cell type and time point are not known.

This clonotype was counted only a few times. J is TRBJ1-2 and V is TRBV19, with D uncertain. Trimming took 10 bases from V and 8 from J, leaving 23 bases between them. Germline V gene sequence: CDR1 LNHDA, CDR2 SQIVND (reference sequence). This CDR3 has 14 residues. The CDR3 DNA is TGTGCCACTTCGGACGCGGTCGGTTTTGAGGGCTACACCTTC. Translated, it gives CATSDAVGFEGYTF.

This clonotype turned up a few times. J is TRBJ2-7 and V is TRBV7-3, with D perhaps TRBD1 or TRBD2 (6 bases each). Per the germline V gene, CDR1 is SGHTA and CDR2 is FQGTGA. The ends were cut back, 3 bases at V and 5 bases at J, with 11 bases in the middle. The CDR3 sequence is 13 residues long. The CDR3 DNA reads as TGTGCCAGCAGCTTCGGGGGCGAAGACGAGCAGTACTTC. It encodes CASSFGGEDEQYF.

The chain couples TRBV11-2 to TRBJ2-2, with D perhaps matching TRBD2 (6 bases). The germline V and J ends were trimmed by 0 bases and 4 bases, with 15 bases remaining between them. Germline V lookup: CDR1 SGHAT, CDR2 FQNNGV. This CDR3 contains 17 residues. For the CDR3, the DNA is TGTGCCAGCAGCTTAGATCGGCTAGCGAGTATCACCGGGGAGCTGTTTTTT. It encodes CASSLDRLASITGELFF.

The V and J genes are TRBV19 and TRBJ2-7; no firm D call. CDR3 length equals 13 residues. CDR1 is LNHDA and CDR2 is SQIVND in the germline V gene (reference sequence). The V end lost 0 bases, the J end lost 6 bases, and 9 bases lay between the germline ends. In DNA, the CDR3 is TGTGCCAGTAGTATAGACGGGTCCGGCGAGCAGTACTTC. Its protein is CASSIDGSGEQYF.

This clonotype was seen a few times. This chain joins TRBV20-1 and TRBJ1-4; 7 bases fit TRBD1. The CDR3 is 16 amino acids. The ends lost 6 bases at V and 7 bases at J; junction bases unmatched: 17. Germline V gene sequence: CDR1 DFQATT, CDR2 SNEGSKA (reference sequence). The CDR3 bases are TGCAGTGCCACGCCTTCTCGACAGGGTTTGGGTGAAAAACTGTTTTTT. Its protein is CSATPSRQGLGEKLFF.

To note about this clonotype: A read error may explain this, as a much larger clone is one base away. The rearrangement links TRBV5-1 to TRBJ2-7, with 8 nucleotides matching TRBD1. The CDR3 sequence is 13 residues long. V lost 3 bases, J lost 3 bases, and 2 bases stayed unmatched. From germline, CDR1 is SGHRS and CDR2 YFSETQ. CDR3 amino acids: CASSYGQGYEQYF. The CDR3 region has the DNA TGCGCCAGCAGCTATGGACAGGGCTACGAGCAGTACTTC.

CDR3 nucleotide sequence: TGTGCCAGCAGGGTCGGCCACACTGAAGCTTTCTTT. This gives the protein CASRVGHTEAFF. This chain links TRBV12-3 or TRBV12-4 with TRBJ1-1; no clear D gene. Trimming cost V 6 bases and J 3 bases, with 8 bases left between them. The CDR3 spans 12 residues.

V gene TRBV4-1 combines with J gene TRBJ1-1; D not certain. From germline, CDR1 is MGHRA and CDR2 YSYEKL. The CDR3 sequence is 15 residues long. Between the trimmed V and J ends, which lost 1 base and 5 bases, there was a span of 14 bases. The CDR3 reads CASSQVSRPSTEAFF. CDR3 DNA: TGCGCCAGCAGCCAAGTGAGTCGCCCGAGTACTGAAGCTTTCTTT.

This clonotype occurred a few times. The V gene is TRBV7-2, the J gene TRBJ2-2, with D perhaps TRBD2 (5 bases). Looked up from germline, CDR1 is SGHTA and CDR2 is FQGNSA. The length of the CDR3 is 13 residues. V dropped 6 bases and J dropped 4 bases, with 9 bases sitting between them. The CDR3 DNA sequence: TGTGCCAGCAGGCCCGGGGTCACCGGGGAGCTGTTTTTT. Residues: CASRPGVTGELFF.

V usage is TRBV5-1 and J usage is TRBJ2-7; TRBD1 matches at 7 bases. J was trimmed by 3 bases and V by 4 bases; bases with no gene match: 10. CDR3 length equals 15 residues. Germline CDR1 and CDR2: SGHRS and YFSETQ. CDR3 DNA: TGCGCCAGCAGCCCAATTAGGGACAGAGTCTACGAGCAGTACTTC. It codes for CASSPIRDRVYEQYF.

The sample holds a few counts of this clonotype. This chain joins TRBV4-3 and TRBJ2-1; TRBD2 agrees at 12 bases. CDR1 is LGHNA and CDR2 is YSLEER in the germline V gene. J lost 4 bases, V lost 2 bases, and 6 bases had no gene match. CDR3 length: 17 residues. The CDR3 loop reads CASSQSPSGRAYNEQFF. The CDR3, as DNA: TGCGCCAGCAGCCAATCTCCTAGCGGGAGGGCATACAATGAGCAGTTCTTC.

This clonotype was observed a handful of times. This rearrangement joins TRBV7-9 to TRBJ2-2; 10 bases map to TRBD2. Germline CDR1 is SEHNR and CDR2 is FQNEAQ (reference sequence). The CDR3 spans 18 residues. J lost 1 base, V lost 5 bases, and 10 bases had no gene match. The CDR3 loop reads CASSRPRLAGVNTGELFF. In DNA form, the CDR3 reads TGTGCCAGCAGCAGACCCAGGCTAGCGGGGGTGAACACCGGGGAGCTGTTTTTT.

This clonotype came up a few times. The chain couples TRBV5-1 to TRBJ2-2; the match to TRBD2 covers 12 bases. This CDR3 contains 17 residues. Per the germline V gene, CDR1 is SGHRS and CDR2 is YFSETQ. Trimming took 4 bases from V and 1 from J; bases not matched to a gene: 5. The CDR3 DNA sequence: TGCGCCAGCAGCCTACGGACTAGCGGGGTGAACACCGGGGAGCTGTTTTTT. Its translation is CASSLRTSGVNTGELFF.

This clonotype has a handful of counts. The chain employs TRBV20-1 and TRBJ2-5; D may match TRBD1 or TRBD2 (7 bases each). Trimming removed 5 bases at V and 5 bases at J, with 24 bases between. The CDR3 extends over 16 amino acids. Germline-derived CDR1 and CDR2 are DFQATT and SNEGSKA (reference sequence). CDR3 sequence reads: CSALLLNPGGQETQYF. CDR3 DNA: TGCAGTGCTCTCCTTCTTAACCCGGGGGGACAGGAGACCCAGTACTTC.

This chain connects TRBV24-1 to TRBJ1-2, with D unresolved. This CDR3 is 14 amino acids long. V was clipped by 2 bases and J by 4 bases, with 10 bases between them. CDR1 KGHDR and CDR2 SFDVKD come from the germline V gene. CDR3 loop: CATSDSPGRYGYTF. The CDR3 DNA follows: TGTGCCACCAGTGATTCCCCGGGCCGCTATGGCTACACCTTC.

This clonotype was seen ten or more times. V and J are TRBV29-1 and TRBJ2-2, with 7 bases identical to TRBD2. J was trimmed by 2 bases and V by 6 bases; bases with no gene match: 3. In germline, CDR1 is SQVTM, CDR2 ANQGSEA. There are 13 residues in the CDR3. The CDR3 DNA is TGCAGCGTGACTAGCTCAAACACCGGGGAGCTGTTTTTT. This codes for CSVTSSNTGELFF.

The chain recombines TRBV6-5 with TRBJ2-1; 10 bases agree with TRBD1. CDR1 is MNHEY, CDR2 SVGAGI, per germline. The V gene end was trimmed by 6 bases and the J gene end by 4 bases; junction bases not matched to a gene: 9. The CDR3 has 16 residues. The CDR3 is CASSPGQGIGYNEQFF. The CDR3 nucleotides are TGTGCCAGCAGCCCGGGACAGGGGATAGGATACAATGAGCAGTTCTTC.

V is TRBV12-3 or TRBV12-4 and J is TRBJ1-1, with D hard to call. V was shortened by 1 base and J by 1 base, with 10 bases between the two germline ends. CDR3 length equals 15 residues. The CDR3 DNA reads TGTGCCAGCAGTTTAGTGGCCAGGACGAACACTGAAGCTTTCTTT. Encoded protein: CASSLVARTNTEAFF.

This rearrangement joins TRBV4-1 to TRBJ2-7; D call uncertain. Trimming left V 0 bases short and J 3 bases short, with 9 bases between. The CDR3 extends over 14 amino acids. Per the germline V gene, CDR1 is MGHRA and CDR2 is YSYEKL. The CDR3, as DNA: TGCGCCAGCAGCCAAGAGGGGATTGGCTACGAGCAGTACTTC. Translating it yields CASSQEGIGYEQYF.

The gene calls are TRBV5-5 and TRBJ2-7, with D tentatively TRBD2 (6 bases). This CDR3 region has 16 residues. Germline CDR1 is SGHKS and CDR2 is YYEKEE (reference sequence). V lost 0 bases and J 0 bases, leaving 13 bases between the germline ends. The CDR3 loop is CASSLDSRRDSYEQYF. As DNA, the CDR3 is TGTGCCAGCAGCTTGGACTCCCGGCGGGACTCCTACGAGCAGTACTTC.

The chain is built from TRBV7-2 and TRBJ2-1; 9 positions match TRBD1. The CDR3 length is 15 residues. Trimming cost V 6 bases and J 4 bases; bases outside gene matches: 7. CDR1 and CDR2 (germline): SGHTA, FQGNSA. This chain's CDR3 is CASSVGTGLYNEQFF. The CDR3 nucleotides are TGTGCCAGCAGTGTCGGGACAGGGCTGTACAATGAGCAGTTCTTC.